A single sample gave rise to the 19 T cell receptor beta chains below, sequenced in a study of OX40 agonist ivuxolimab in advanced cancers. Measured with immunoSEQ multiplex PCR; TCRdb has only the in-frame clones, and not every one. The sample consists of over 65,000 clones, under 85% of them appearing once. The input for sequencing was CD4+ or CD8+ T cells sorted from blood, taken in a trial of the OX40 agonist ivuxolimab. The receptors shown here come from an adult with an advanced solid tumor such as melanoma, head and neck, liver or kidney cancer.

V and J are TRBV4-2 and TRBJ1-2, with TRBD1 as a possible D gene (6 bases). Germline V gives CDR1 LGHNA, CDR2 YNFKEQ. This CDR3 comprises 16 residues. Deletions cut 5 bases from V and 0 bases from J, with 16 bases between. The CDR3 region has the DNA TGTGCCAGCAGCAAAACCTCAGGGGAATCTAACTATGGCTACACCTTC. Protein sequence: CASSKTSGESNYGYTF.

This clone was detected only a few times. The V gene is TRBV5-1, the J gene TRBJ2-3; D not certain. This CDR3 spans 15 amino acids. Trimming took off 4 bases at V and 0 bases at J, with 12 bases between the two ends. The germline V gene has CDR1 SGHRS and CDR2 YFSETQ. The CDR3 DNA follows: TGCGCCAGCAGCCCGGATGGTTCAAGCACAGATACGCAGTATTTT. This gives the protein CASSPDGSSTDTQYF. The full variable domain, in which reference TRBV5-1 and TRBJ2-3 provide the parts outside the CDR3, is KAGVTQTPRYLIKTRGQQVTLSCSPISGHRSVSWYQQTPGQGLQFLFEYFSETQRNKGNFPGRFSGRQFSNSRSEMNVSTLELGDSALYLCASSPDGSSTDTQYFGPGTRLTVL.

The rearrangement links TRBV7-9 to TRBJ2-5; 9 bases align to TRBD1. V lost 5 bases to trimming and J lost 2 bases; unmatched junction nucleotides: 12. Germline V gene data show CDR1 as SEHNR and CDR2 as FQNEAQ (reference sequence). CDR3 length: 17 residues. This chain's CDR3 is CASSQGSRTGAQETQYF. The CDR3, as DNA: TGTGCCAGCAGCCAAGGTAGCCGGACAGGGGCTCAAGAGACCCAGTACTTC.

The chain links TRBV20-1 to TRBJ1-1, with D unclear. Germline V gene lookup returns CDR1 DFQATT and CDR2 SNEGSKA (reference sequence). Trimming pared 5 bases from V and 4 bases from J, leaving 8 bases between. The CDR3 totals 11 residues. DNA for the CDR3: TGCAGTGCTGCCTATGGCACTGAAGCTTTCTTT. It translates to CSAAYGTEAFF.

V is TRBV6-1 and J is TRBJ1-5; D remains unclear. V was pared by 2 bases and J by 4 bases, with 9 bases between. This CDR3 region has 14 residues. CDR1 is MNHNS and CDR2 is SASEGT in the germline V gene. The CDR3 nucleotides read TGTGCCAGCAGTGAACCCTACAGAAATCAGCCCCAGCATTTT. This codes for CASSEPYRNQPQHF.

The genes are TRBV4-1 and TRBJ2-1; the match to TRBD2 covers 8 bases. CDR1 is MGHRA, CDR2 YSYEKL, per germline. This CDR3 has 16 residues. V trimming: 0 bases; J trimming: 4 bases; junction bases outside the gene matches: 5. The CDR3 nucleotides are TGCGCCAGCAGCCAAGACAGCGGGGGCAGATACAATGAGCAGTTCTTC. Amino acid sequence: CASSQDSGGRYNEQFF.

This clone came up once. The CDR3, as DNA: TGTGCCAGCAGACCGAGCCGGGACATAACTCTCCCTGGCACAGATACGCAGTATTTT. Protein: CASRPSRDITLPGTDTQYF. The rearrangement uses TRBV7-8 and TRBJ2-3; TRBD1 is a possible D gene (6 bases). CDR1 is SGHVS, CDR2 FQNEAQ, per germline. Deletions cut 6 bases from V and 1 base from J, with 26 bases between. This CDR3 is built from 19 residues.

The chain joins TRBV5-1 to TRBJ2-1, with D perhaps matching TRBD1 or TRBD2 (5 bases each). V dropped 3 bases and J dropped 0 bases, with 13 bases sitting between them. The germline V gene has CDR1 SGHRS and CDR2 YFSETQ. This CDR3 is 16 amino acids long. DNA for the CDR3: TGCGCCAGCAGCTCAGAGGGACGTCGCTCCTACAATGAGCAGTTCTTC. Its protein is CASSSEGRRSYNEQFF.

J is TRBJ2-1 and V is TRBV11-2; 9 bases map to TRBD2. Trimming removed 3 bases from V and 3 bases from J; junction bases left unmatched: 3. The CDR3 is 15 amino acids. Germline V CDR1 and CDR2: SGHAT, FQNNGV. As DNA, the CDR3 is TGTGCCAGCAGCTTGCAAGCGGGGGGCTACAATGAGCAGTTCTTC. Translating gives CASSLQAGGYNEQFF.

This chain uses TRBV27 with TRBJ2-3, with D perhaps matching TRBD1 (6 bases). Germline lookup yields CDR1 MNHEY and CDR2 SMNVEV (reference sequence). Trimming left V 2 bases short and J 6 bases short, with 12 bases between. The CDR3 sequence is 14 residues long. This CDR3 is CASSLRTQGDTQYF. The CDR3 nucleotides are TGTGCCAGCAGTTTAAGGACCCAGGGGGATACGCAGTATTTT.

The V call is TRBV29-1, the J call TRBJ1-2, with TRBD1 identical over 8 bases. Trimming cost V 5 bases and J 2 bases; bases outside gene matches: 1. This CDR3 comprises 12 residues. Germline values: CDR1 SQVTM, CDR2 ANQGSEA. CDR3 sequence (DNA): TGCAGCGTTCACAGGGGGAACTATGGCTACACCTTC. The encoded protein is CSVHRGNYGYTF.

V gene TRBV28 combines with J gene TRBJ1-1; weak D call: TRBD1 (5 bases). Germline V gene data show CDR1 as MDHEN and CDR2 as SYDVKM. The ends were cut back, 8 bases at V and 9 bases at J, with 13 bases in the middle. CDR3 length: 11 residues. The CDR3 region is CASQGGLKAFF. The CDR3 DNA sequence: TGTGCCAGCCAGGGAGGACTGAAAGCTTTCTTT.

In this sample, this clone turned up a few times. V is TRBV27 and J is TRBJ1-5, with a possible D match to TRBD1 (5 bases). Germline CDR1 and CDR2: MNHEY and SMNVEV (reference sequence). Trimming removed 7 bases at V and 3 bases at J, with 16 bases between. The CDR3 consists of 15 residues. The DNA for the CDR3 is TGTGCCAGCACACTGGGACTCACGTCCAATCAGCCCCAGCATTTT. This gives the protein CASTLGLTSNQPQHF.

The chain has TRBV6-5 and TRBJ2-1; TRBD1 or TRBD2 may be the D gene (5 bases each). Trimming stripped 2 bases from V and 3 bases from J, with 14 bases between. CDR1 MNHEY and CDR2 SVGAGI come from the germline V gene. This CDR3 spans 16 amino acids. For the CDR3, the DNA is TGTGCCAGCAGTTACACCTCCCAGGGACGCTACAATGAGCAGTTCTTC. This sequence encodes CASSYTSQGRYNEQFF.

The chain couples TRBV5-5 to TRBJ1-1; D is unclear. Germline V gene lookup returns CDR1 SGHKS and CDR2 YYEKEE (reference sequence). The CDR3 covers 15 residues. V lost 2 bases, J lost 0 bases, and 11 bases lay in between. Here the CDR3 DNA reads TGTGCCAGCAGCTTAGAAGGGAGCATGAACACTGAAGCTTTCTTT. Protein product: CASSLEGSMNTEAFF.

The V gene is TRBV5-1, the J gene TRBJ2-5, with 11 bases that match TRBD2. Germline V lookup: CDR1 SGHRS, CDR2 YFSETQ. This CDR3 region has 18 residues. Trimming at V came to 4 bases and at J to 3 bases, leaving 14 bases not matched to a gene. CDR3 region: CASSPAGLAASSKETQYF. CDR3 sequence (DNA): TGCGCCAGCAGCCCCGCGGGACTAGCGGCTAGTAGTAAAGAGACCCAGTACTTC.

This chain links TRBV6-5 with TRBJ2-2; D gene uncertain. Germline CDR1 is MNHEY and CDR2 is SVGAGI. The CDR3 consists of 12 residues. V lost 9 bases and J 1 base, leaving 6 bases between the germline ends. The CDR3 DNA sequence: TGTGCCAGTCAAGGGAACACCGGGGAGCTGTTTTTT. Its protein is CASQGNTGELFF.

The CDR3 here is CSALDRGRTGELFF. CDR3 nucleotide sequence: TGCAGCGCCCTAGACAGGGGGCGAACCGGGGAGCTGTTTTTT. The rearrangement uses TRBV29-1 and TRBJ2-2, with TRBD1 matching 10 bases. CDR3 length equals 14 residues. With V trimmed by 7 bases and J by 5 bases, 7 bases remained unmatched. Per germline, CDR1 SQVTM and CDR2 ANQGSEA.

The chain has TRBV5-1 and TRBJ2-1, with 15 bases that match TRBD2. Trimming at V came to 8 bases and at J to 3 bases, leaving 6 bases not matched to a gene. The CDR3 extends over 16 amino acids. Germline lookup yields CDR1 SGHRS and CDR2 YFSETQ. CDR3 sequence: CASEGLAGGLYNEQFF. DNA of the CDR3: TGCGCCAGTGAGGGACTAGCGGGAGGACTCTACAATGAGCAGTTCTTC.